This T cell receptor (beta chain) was identified during a study of regulatory T cells in long-lasting Graves disease. The sample's time point: newly diagnosed GD, antithyroid drugs for less than 3 months. PBMC-extracted RNA yielded the TCR library. Construction of TCR beta libraries relied on iRepertoire HTBI primers and on Arm-PCR targeting CDR3 regions. TCRdb independently ran MiXCR on the multiplex PCR reads; one entry per CDR3 protein. The sample includes 350,000 to 500,000 distinct CDR3 sequences, about 15% of them seen just once. V lost 0 bases, J lost 3 bases, and 11 bases stayed unmatched. CDR1 is DFQATT and CDR2 is SNEGSKA in the germline V gene (reference sequence). The CDR3 sequence is 18 residues long. These data are also associated with another study on T cells in Graves' hyperthyroidism and ophthalmopathy.

The sample was peripheral blood mononuclear cells (PBMCs), taken at new diagnosis, from a patient treated with antithyroid drugs. The gene calls are TRBV20-1 and TRBJ2-7; 13 nucleotides match TRBD2. The source is a woman under 30 with Graves disease. Written as DNA, the CDR3 is TGCAGTGCTAGAGATCCTGCCGGACTAGCGGGAGTAGTCTACGAGCAGTACTTC. It yields the protein CSARDPAGLAGVVYEQYF.